Sequencing of this T cell receptor beta chain was carried out in a study of vaccination and CD4 T cells after COVID-19. Overall study: Each post-COVID sample was drawn after diagnosis, and the median interval was 101 days (range 35 to 161).

Germline CDR1 MNHEY, CDR2 SVGEGT. Between the trimmed V and J ends, which lost 7 bases and 0 bases, there was a span of 10 bases. This CDR3 spans 14 amino acids. An Oncomine TCR Beta short-read assay was used to sequence the DNA from cultured CD4+ T cells. TCRdb fed the PCR reads into MiXCR, producing one record per CDR3 protein. The sample shows over 10,000 distinct CDR3 sequences, over 65% of them seen only once. With respect to this clonotype: Its target is unknown.

The treatment here: 10-day PBMC culture with coronavirus spike peptide pools or control peptides (ViraFEST assay). Peptide-pool expansion of antigen-specific T cells preceded TCR sequencing in ViraFEST. The sequence was obtained from a human donor who had recovered from COVID-19. This chain joins TRBV6-2 or TRBV6-3 and TRBJ1-5; D is ambiguous. Sequencing input: CD4+ T cells from blood, cultured in vitro. The CDR3 sequence: CASTEPYSNQPQHF. The CDR3 DNA reads TGTGCCAGCACCGAACCGTATAGCAATCAGCCCCAGCATTTT.